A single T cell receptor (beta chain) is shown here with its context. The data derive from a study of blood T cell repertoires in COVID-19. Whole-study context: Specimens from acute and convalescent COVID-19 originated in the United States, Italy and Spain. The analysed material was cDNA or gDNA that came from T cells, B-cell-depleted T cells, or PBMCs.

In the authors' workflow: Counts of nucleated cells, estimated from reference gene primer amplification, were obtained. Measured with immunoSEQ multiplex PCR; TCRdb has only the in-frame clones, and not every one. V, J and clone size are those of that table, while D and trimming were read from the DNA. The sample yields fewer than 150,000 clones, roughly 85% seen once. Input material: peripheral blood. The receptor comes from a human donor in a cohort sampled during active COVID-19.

The CDR3 nucleotides read TGTGCCAGCAGCTTAGATAAGGGGCGTCAAAACGAGCAGTACTTC. As protein: CASSLDKGRQNEQYF. This chain uses TRBV11-2 with TRBJ2-7; tentatively, D is TRBD1 (5 bases). The CDR3 spans 15 residues. V lost 0 bases, J lost 5 bases, and 14 bases lay in between. CDR1 SGHAT and CDR2 FQNNGV come from the germline V gene.